This record looks at one T cell receptor (beta chain) sequence and its context. This receptor's antigen is unknown. Base qualities were left out, and no much larger clone turns up one base away. This sample was included in a study of glioma-infiltrating T cells after dendritic cell vaccination (dated by TCRdb to about 2016). In the study overall: The cohort included some 15 glioblastoma patients drawn from Phase I and II dendritic cell vaccination trials, of whom 9 were newly diagnosed and 6 had recurrent disease. Patients received autologous tumor lysate-pulsed dendritic cell vaccination between about 2003 and 2013. The vaccine consisted of monocyte-derived dendritic cells cultured approximately seven days with IL-4 and GM-CSF, then pulsed overnight with autologous tumor lysate. Each patient was given three intradermal dendritic cell vaccine injections, spaced two weeks apart, in the arm below the axilla. In glioblastoma patients vaccinated with dendritic cells, deep sequencing of TCR beta CDR3 regions served to measure the amount of tumor-infiltrating lymphocytes and to compare repertoires between tumor and blood. TCR sequencing metrics, including TIL content and tumor-blood repertoire overlap, were correlated with survival after dendritic cell vaccination. The paper as a whole reports these results and caveats: The cohort was small and heterogeneous, few patients had complete blood and tumor sets, and even fewer had initial-recurrent tumor pairs. After dendritic cell vaccination, a higher estimated pretreatment TIL content predicted longer time to progression and longer overall survival. TCR clonality showed no direct relationship with survival, which suggests that a diverse polyclonal response may matter. The TCR overlap response model with three groups was called speculative and said to need prospective validation.

The immunoSEQ assay amplified TCRB CDR3 regions from roughly 2 micrograms of genomic DNA, or from all available DNA when less than that amount was available. The multiplex PCR relied on 60 forward primers for TCR V beta segments and 13 reverse primers for J beta segments. To estimate reads per starting template, synthetic control templates were spiked into each sample at limiting dilution. The Illumina HiSeq System generated 87 bp sequencing reads. From the authors' description of their analysis: PCR and sequencing errors were removed by merging closely related sequences with a nearest neighbor algorithm. TCR overlap was measured as the percentage of unique tumor TCR beta sequences that were also present in the peripheral blood of the same patient. Held by TCRdb, this immuneACCESS table contains in-frame sequences only and omits some clones. Under half of the omission traces to an unresolved V gene where checked; the cause of the rest is unknown. The V and J calls and the clone size are those of that table, but D and trimming were determined from the DNA. The sample data list tens of thousands of clones, and about nine tenths of these were observed just once. Around 2.3% of the sample is in the top ten clones.

According to the study, the label for this sample's time point signals: after dendritic cell vaccination, including at tumor progression/relapse. Selection of patients required sufficient residual fresh-frozen tumor tissue and over two years of available survival data. Molecular status otherwise varied across the glioblastoma patients, but none of them carried an isocitrate dehydrogenase mutation. PBMC were collected before vaccination, two weeks after the third vaccination, and at tumor progression when it occurred. The Qiagen DNeasy Blood extraction Kit was used for extraction of genomic DNA. Trimming leaves V shorter by 6 bases and J shorter by 7 bases, with the junction holding 10 bases beyond the gene matches. The germline V gene encodes CDR1 SQVTM and CDR2 ANQGSEA. The CDR3 numbers 13 residues from cysteine through phenylalanine. Of all the DNA, just the CDR3 is kept, 39 bases in frame from base 1.

The receptor was derived from a human donor with glioblastoma. In this chain, TRBV29-1 is recombined with TRBJ2-7; a stretch of 9 junction bases matches TRBD1. Material: blood, obtained after dendritic cell vaccination. The DNA reads TGCAGCGTCACCGGGACAGGGACGTGGGAGCAGTACTTC. This gives the protein CSVTGTGTWEQYF.